Following are 27 T cell receptor beta chains from one sample sequenced in a study of Ad26.COV2.S vaccination and SARS-CoV-2 variants. This table comes from immunoSEQ multiplex PCR, and its TCRdb copy is limited to in-frame clones, with some not included. Of some 250,000 clones detected, around 87% appear once; the ten largest clones hold around 10%. Sample treatment: around 19 received Ad26.COV2.S at low or high dose, single or two shots; roughly five received placebo; per-sample allocation not given. Each sample was drawn 63 days after the first injection (of vaccine or placebo). The sequencing used peripheral blood, collected in a trial of Ad26.COV2.S vaccine versus placebo. The receptors originated from a person between 18 and 60 years old who received the Ad26.COV2.S COVID-19 vaccine or a placebo.

The chain links TRBV5-5 to TRBJ1-6, with D perhaps matching TRBD1 (5 bases). The CDR3 extends over 12 amino acids. V was trimmed by 0 bases and J by 14 bases, leaving 9 bases between them. Germline CDR1 SGHKS, CDR2 YYEKEE (reference sequence). CDR3 coding DNA: TGTGCCAGCAGCTTGGCGATAGGGGCCCTCCACTTT. This encodes CASSLAIGALHF.

The rearrangement links TRBV11-1 to TRBJ1-1, with TRBD1 identical over 7 bases. Losses at the gene ends were 0 bases for V and 2 bases for J; bases not matched to a gene: 12. CDR3 length: 18 residues. Germline CDR1 is SGHAT and CDR2 is FQDESV (reference sequence). In DNA, the CDR3 is TGTGCCAGCAGCTTAGCCGGAATCACAGGGGCCTCAAACACTGAAGCTTTCTTT. Protein sequence: CASSLAGITGASNTEAFF.

The chain uses TRBV2 and TRBJ2-1; D unclear. Germline loops: CDR1 SNHLY, CDR2 FYNNEI. V gave up 0 bases and J gave up 4 bases, with 4 bases separating them. This CDR3 region has 13 residues. Here the CDR3 reads CASSEARYNEQFF. CDR3 coding DNA: TGTGCCAGCAGTGAAGCGAGGTACAATGAGCAGTTCTTC.

A single count supports this clone. Here the CDR3 DNA reads TGCAGCGTTGAAAGGTACAGGTTGAACACTGAAGCTTTCTTT. This codes for CSVERYRLNTEAFF. V usage is TRBV29-1 and J usage is TRBJ1-1; D might be TRBD1 (5 bases). This CDR3 has 14 residues. CDR1 is SQVTM, CDR2 ANQGSEA, per germline. The V end lost 2 bases, the J end lost 0 bases, and 10 bases lay between the germline ends.

The chain joins TRBV7-2 to TRBJ1-2; TRBD1 agrees at 7 bases. The germline V gene has CDR1 SGHTA and CDR2 FQGNSA. This CDR3 has 14 residues. The junction had 5 bases not matched to a gene; V was cut back by 5 bases and J by 2 bases. The CDR3 loop reads CASSPHRGNYGYTF. The CDR3 nucleotides are TGTGCCAGCAGCCCACACAGGGGAAACTATGGCTACACCTTC.

DNA of the CDR3: TGTGCCTCGGACAGGCCAGAAGCTTTCTTT. This translates into CASDRPEAFF. V is TRBV30 and J is TRBJ1-1; 7 nucleotides agree with TRBD1. Germline lookup yields CDR1 GTSNPN and CDR2 SVGIG (reference sequence). The CDR3 sequence is 10 residues long. V lost 7 bases and J lost 8; bases outside the gene matches: 4.

This chain uses TRBV10-3 with TRBJ2-1; D unclear. Looked up from germline, CDR1 is ENHRY and CDR2 is SYGVKD. The V gene lost 6 bases and the J gene lost 4 bases, with 16 bases spanning the gap. The CDR3 spans 15 residues. CDR3 in amino acids: CAIRGSNTLYNEQFF. CDR3 in DNA: TGTGCCATCAGGGGGTCCAATACCCTTTACAATGAGCAGTTCTTC.

The chain combines TRBV30 with TRBJ1-4, with 9 nucleotides matching TRBD1. The J segment lost 2 bases and the V segment lost 5 bases, leaving 3 bases of the junction unmatched. Germline-derived CDR1 and CDR2 are GTSNPN and SVGIG (reference sequence). The CDR3 covers 14 residues. CDR3 residues: CAWGTGTTNEKLFF. The CDR3 DNA is TGTGCCTGGGGGACAGGGACGACTAATGAAAAACTGTTTTTT.

The chain combines TRBV5-1 with TRBJ2-5; D is possibly TRBD2 (6 bases). Per the germline V gene, CDR1 is SGHRS and CDR2 is YFSETQ. The CDR3 sequence is 16 residues long. Trimming took 3 bases from V and 2 from J, leaving 17 bases between them. The CDR3 loop is CASSSERLVKQETQYF. The DNA of the CDR3 is TGCGCCAGCAGCTCCGAACGACTAGTCAAACAAGAGACCCAGTACTTC.

The rearrangement joins TRBV11-2 to TRBJ1-3; weak D call: TRBD1 (5 bases). Trimming cost V 0 bases and J 0 bases, with 9 bases left between them. Germline lookup yields CDR1 SGHAT and CDR2 FQNNGV. The CDR3 is made up of 16 amino acids. The CDR3 nucleotides read TGTGCCAGCAGCTTAGATCTGGGGCTCTCTGGAAACACCATATATTTT. Protein: CASSLDLGLSGNTIYF. Supplemented by reference TRBV11-2 and TRBJ1-3, the full variable domain reads EAGVAQSPRYKIIEKRQSVAFWCNPISGHATLYWYQQILGQGPKLLIQFQNNGVVDDSQLPKDRFSAERLKGVDSTLKIQPAKLEDSAVYLCASSLDLGLSGNTIYFGEGSWLTVV.

The V call is TRBV9, the J call TRBJ1-6; a possible D gene is TRBD1 (6 bases). The V end lost 0 bases, the J end lost 0 bases, and 13 bases lay between the germline ends. The CDR3 consists of 18 residues. Germline CDR1 is SGDLS and CDR2 is YYNGEE. The CDR3 DNA reads TGTGCCAGCAGCGTAGAGTCGGGGGCCAGCTCCTATAATTCACCCCTCCACTTT. Translated, it gives CASSVESGASSYNSPLHF.

The chain recombines TRBV4-2 with TRBJ2-1, with 7 bases aligning to TRBD1. After removal of 6 bases from V and 0 bases from J, the junction contained 5 bases not matched to a gene. Per the germline V gene, CDR1 is LGHNA and CDR2 is YNFKEQ. The CDR3 is 15 residues long. CDR3 in amino acids: CASRGRDSSYNEQFF. CDR3 in DNA: TGTGCCAGCAGGGGACGGGACAGCTCCTACAATGAGCAGTTCTTC.

The chain carries TRBV10-1 and TRBJ2-7; D could derive from TRBD1 or TRBD2 (6 bases each). CDR3 length: 14 residues. Germline V gene sequence: CDR1 WNHNN, CDR2 SYGVQD (reference sequence). The V gene lost 6 bases and the J gene lost 8 bases, with 20 bases spanning the gap. This CDR3 reads CASSPSGGGSKQYF. CDR3 DNA sequence: TGCGCCAGCAGCCCCTCCGGAGGGGGGTCTAAGCAGTACTTC.

V is TRBV9 and J is TRBJ2-4; D is perhaps TRBD1 (6 bases). CDR1 and CDR2 (germline): SGDLS, YYNGEE. V gave up 0 bases and J gave up 5 bases, with 15 bases separating them. The CDR3 loop spans 16 amino acids. CDR3 nucleotide sequence: TGTGCCAGCAGCGTAGAGGCTCAGGGGCCCGAAAACATTCAGTACTTC. This codes for CASSVEAQGPENIQYF.

The chain uses TRBV9 and TRBJ1-6; tentative D call: TRBD1 (6 bases). There are 12 residues in the CDR3. CDR1 is SGDLS and CDR2 is YYNGEE in the germline V gene. V shed 3 bases and J shed 15 bases, with 13 bases lying between them. The CDR3 reads CASSADSRGLHF. Written as DNA, the CDR3 is TGTGCCAGCAGCGCGGACAGCCGTGGCCTCCACTTT.

The rearrangement uses TRBV2 and TRBJ2-3, with D perhaps TRBD1 (6 bases). The CDR3 is 14 residues long. Trimming removed 7 bases at V and 2 bases at J, with 13 bases between. Germline CDR1 SNHLY, CDR2 FYNNEI. CDR3 bases: TGTGCCAGCAAAGTGTGGGGGCCCACAGATACGCAGTATTTT. It translates to CASKVWGPTDTQYF. Together with reference TRBV2 and TRBJ2-3, the CDR3 gives the full variable domain: EPEVTQTPSHQVTQMGQEVILRCVPISNHLYFYWYRQILGQKVEFLVSFYNNEISEKSEIFDDQFSVERPDGSNFTLKIRSTKLEDSAMYFCASKVWGPTDTQYFGPGTRLTVL.

Here the CDR3 reads CASSYSAGGLVETQYF. The CDR3 DNA reads as TGTGCCAGCAGTTACTCCGCAGGGGGCCTAGTAGAGACCCAGTACTTC. This chain connects TRBV6-5 to TRBJ2-5; the match to TRBD1 covers 8 bases. Germline V gene data show CDR1 as MNHEY and CDR2 as SVGAGI. The CDR3 consists of 16 residues. Trimming took 0 bases from V and 4 from J; bases not matched to a gene: 7.

The rearrangement uses TRBV7-9 and TRBJ2-3; 12 bases map to TRBD2. This CDR3 is 15 amino acids long. In germline, CDR1 is SEHNR, CDR2 FQNEAQ (reference sequence). Trimming removed 4 bases from V and 6 bases from J; junction bases left unmatched: 5. CDR3: CASSSGLAGLDTQYF. CDR3 DNA: TGTGCCAGCAGCTCCGGACTAGCGGGGTTGGATACGCAGTATTTT.

This clone was detected only once. The gene calls are TRBV28 and TRBJ2-2; 8 nucleotides match TRBD1. Trimming took 4 bases from V and 9 from J; bases not matched to a gene: 10. Germline V gene sequence: CDR1 MDHEN, CDR2 SYDVKM. The CDR3 has 15 residues. The CDR3 sequence is CASSSPGQARRELFF. DNA for the CDR3: TGTGCCAGCAGTTCTCCGGGACAGGCCCGCCGGGAGCTGTTTTTT. Based on the CDR3 plus reference TRBV28 and TRBJ2-2, the full variable domain is DVKVTQSSRYLVKRTGEKVFLECVQDMDHENMFWYRQDPGLGLRLIYFSYDVKMKEKGDIPEGYSVSREKKERFSLILESASTNQTSMYLCASSSPGQARRELFFGEGSRLTVL.

The chain uses TRBV27 and TRBJ2-3; possible D gene TRBD2, 6 bases. The germline V gene has CDR1 MNHEY and CDR2 SMNVEV (reference sequence). V was clipped by 8 bases and J by 4 bases, with 16 bases between them. The CDR3 contains 14 residues. The CDR3 loop is CASRNGGGADTQYF. CDR3 nucleotide sequence: TGTGCCAGCCGGAACGGGGGAGGAGCAGATACGCAGTATTTT.

The chain recombines TRBV11-3 with TRBJ2-1; 15 bases are a match to TRBD2. The trim removed 5 bases at V and 8 bases at J, leaving 4 bases unmatched. The CDR3 runs 15 residues. Germline loops: CDR1 SGHNT, CDR2 YENEEA. The CDR3 sequence is CASSPGLAGGDEQFF. CDR3 coding DNA: TGTGCCAGCAGCCCTGGACTAGCGGGAGGGGATGAGCAGTTCTTC.

The chain employs TRBV11-2 and TRBJ2-2, with 9 bases fitting TRBD1. CDR1 and CDR2 from the germline V gene are SGHAT and FQNNGV. With V trimmed by 6 bases and J by 4 bases, 9 bases remained unmatched. The CDR3 runs 16 residues. CDR3 sequence: CASSKPGQGVTGELFF. CDR3 nucleotides: TGTGCCAGCAGTAAACCGGGACAGGGTGTCACCGGGGAGCTGTTTTTT.

The chain recombines TRBV5-4 with TRBJ1-2, with D unclear. Trimming took off 4 bases at V and 4 bases at J, with 8 bases between the two ends. From germline, CDR1 is SGHNT and CDR2 YYREEE (reference sequence). The CDR3 loop spans 12 amino acids. The CDR3, as DNA: TGTGCCAGCAGCGCCTCCGTCTATGGCTACACCTTC. This codes for CASSASVYGYTF.

The table lists this clone with a count of one. Within the sample, other DNA sequences also encode this same CDR3. The chain employs TRBV4-1 and TRBJ1-2; TRBD1 might be the D (5 bases). Germline CDR1 MGHRA, CDR2 YSYEKL. The CDR3 is 18 amino acids. Trimming pared 0 bases from V and 4 bases from J, leaving 21 bases between. CDR3 region: CASSQDGDVGRTLYGYTF. In DNA form, the CDR3 reads TGCGCCAGCAGCCAAGATGGGGACGTTGGGAGGACCCTCTATGGCTACACCTTC.

The genes are TRBV21-1 and TRBJ2-1. TRBV21-1 is an annotated pseudogene. CDR3 size: 18 residues. CDR3 in DNA: TGTGCCAGCAGCAAAAACTACCTGGGGGTCAGCTCCTACAATGAGCAGTTCTTC. It yields the protein CASSKNYLGVSSYNEQFF.

The J gene is TRBJ2-5, the V gene TRBV6-6; 8 positions agree with TRBD2. Germline V lookup: CDR1 MNHNY, CDR2 SVGAGI (reference sequence). This CDR3 is built from 12 residues. V lost 5 bases to trimming and J lost 5 bases; unmatched junction nucleotides: 1. DNA of the CDR3: TGTGCCAGCAGTGGCGGGGGGGAGACCCAGTACTTC. Amino acid sequence: CASSGGGETQYF.

J is TRBJ1-5 and V is TRBV5-5; possible D gene TRBD1, 5 bases. V shed 2 bases and J shed 5 bases, with 8 bases lying between them. This CDR3 is built from 13 residues. Germline CDR1 reads SGHKS; CDR2 reads YYEKEE (reference sequence). The CDR3 here is CASSFDRDQPQHF. The CDR3 DNA sequence: TGTGCCAGCAGCTTTGACAGAGATCAGCCCCAGCATTTT.